The T cell receptor beta chain under discussion was sequenced for a study of Ad26.COV2.S vaccination and SARS-CoV-2 variants. On this clone: Antigen unknown.

Treatment noted: around 19 received Ad26.COV2.S at low or high dose, single or two shots; roughly five received placebo; per-sample allocation not given. Sampling was done on day 63 after the first vaccine or placebo injection. Boston provided a donor who was an adult aged 18-55 years. Clones were read by immunoSEQ multiplex PCR, and TCRdb kept only the in-frame ones, dropping some. The sample shows over 250,000 clones, more than 75% of them seen only once. Study-wide results and caveats: TCR breadth and depth estimates may have understated total T cell responses.

This sample comprised peripheral blood, obtained in a trial of Ad26.COV2.S vaccine versus placebo. The source of this sequence is a person between 18 and 60 years old who received the Ad26.COV2.S COVID-19 vaccine or a placebo.

CDR3 in amino acids: CASSYSGVGEQYF. CDR3 DNA: TGTGCCAGCAGTTACTCGGGGGTGGGGGAGCAGTACTTC. The gene calls are TRBV6-5 and TRBJ2-7; TRBD1 or TRBD2 may be the D gene (5 bases each). The CDR3 loop spans 13 amino acids. The V end was cut by 0 bases, the J end by 7 bases, with 10 bases between. Germline values: CDR1 MNHEY, CDR2 SVGAGI.